The 26 T cell receptor beta chains listed next were all sequenced from one sample in a study of cytomegalovirus exposure and HLA in healthy donors. Amplification used 60 Vbeta primers and 13 Jbeta primers. TCRdb's copy holds only in-frame clones and misses some; the assay was immunoSEQ multiplex PCR. The data show about 92,000 clones, with approximately 81% seen just once and around 1.2% held by the top ten. Sequences were obtained from PBMCs. The receptors here all came from a girl aged 2-10 years in good health and CMV-seropositive.

The chain combines TRBV5-6 with TRBJ1-2; D uncertain. Per germline, CDR1 SGHDT and CDR2 YYEEEE. V gave up 6 bases and J gave up 0 bases, with 21 bases separating them. The CDR3 has 17 residues. CDR3 DNA sequence: TGTGCCAGCACCACGAGGAGAAGTGCAGACGCTAACTATGGCTACACCTTC. Amino acid sequence: CASTTRRSADANYGYTF.

V gene TRBV5-8 combines with J gene TRBJ2-2, with a possible D match to TRBD2 (5 bases). CDR1 SGHTS and CDR2 YDEGEE come from the germline V gene. Trimming shortened V by 3 bases and J by 6 bases, and 9 bases separated the two germline ends. The CDR3 spans 13 residues. For the CDR3, the DNA is TGTGCCAGCAGCTGGAGGAGAGCCGGGGAGCTGTTTTTT. It specifies CASSWRRAGELFF.

This clone was detected only once. This chain links TRBV5-4 with TRBJ2-5, with 14 bases identical to TRBD2. J gave up 5 bases and V 4 bases, and 10 bases lay outside the gene matches. In germline, CDR1 is SGHNT, CDR2 YYREEE (reference sequence). The CDR3 contains 17 residues. The CDR3 loop is CASSLPTSGRVRETQYF. The CDR3 bases are TGTGCCAGCAGCCTCCCGACTAGCGGGAGGGTTAGGGAGACCCAGTACTTC. The whole variable domain, filled in from reference TRBV5-4 and TRBJ2-5, reads ETGVTQSPTHLIKTRGQQVTLRCSSQSGHNTVSWYQQALGQGPQFIFQYYREEENGRGNFPPRFSGLQFPNYSSELNVNALELDDSALYLCASSLPTSGRVRETQYFGPGTRLLVL.

The V gene is TRBV30, the J gene TRBJ1-5; 7 positions agree with TRBD1. The CDR3 contains 11 residues. Per germline, CDR1 GTSNPN and CDR2 SVGIG (reference sequence). Trimming removed 5 bases from V and 9 bases from J; junction bases left unmatched: 4. CDR3 region: CAWGDSLPQHF. CDR3 in DNA: TGTGCCTGGGGGGACAGCCTGCCCCAGCATTTT.

This clone was observed a few times. The CDR3 region is CASTRGGTGDVQETQYF. The CDR3 DNA reads as TGCGCCAGCACCCGAGGGGGGACAGGGGATGTCCAAGAGACCCAGTACTTC. V gene TRBV10-2 combines with J gene TRBJ2-5, with 10 positions matching TRBD1. Per the germline V gene, CDR1 is WSHSY and CDR2 is SAAADI. CDR3 size: 17 residues. V lost 7 bases and J lost 1; bases outside the gene matches: 12.

J is TRBJ1-2 and V is TRBV7-2, with 9 bases matching TRBD1. Germline loops: CDR1 SGHTA, CDR2 FQGNSA. The length of the CDR3 is 17 residues. Losses at the gene ends were 3 bases for V and 6 bases for J; bases not matched to a gene: 14. The DNA of the CDR3 is TGTGCCAGCAGCTTGACCCCCATGGGGGACAGGGTGAATGGCTACACCTTC. Translation: CASSLTPMGDRVNGYTF.

This chain uses TRBV5-1 with TRBJ1-2; perhaps TRBD1 as D (5 bases). CDR3 length: 14 residues. Germline CDR1 SGHRS, CDR2 YFSETQ. V was trimmed by 4 bases and J by 2 bases, leaving 12 bases between them. For the CDR3, the DNA is TGCGCCAGCAGCCAAGACAGTAACAACTATGGCTACACCTTC. Protein: CASSQDSNNYGYTF.

The chain links TRBV10-3 to TRBJ1-1, with D possibly matching TRBD1 (5 bases). Trimming cost V 6 bases and J 5 bases, with 16 bases left between them. Germline lookup yields CDR1 ENHRY and CDR2 SYGVKD. The CDR3 length is 14 residues. Written as DNA, the CDR3 is TGTGCCATCAGCAAACAGGCCGGGGGGACTGAAGCTTTCTTT. Protein product: CAISKQAGGTEAFF.

The CDR3 region is CASSKEDRVGQPQHF. The CDR3 region has the DNA TGTGCCAGCAGCAAAGAGGACAGGGTTGGACAGCCCCAGCATTTT. The chain recombines TRBV21-1 with TRBJ1-5; TRBD1, the D gene given by the table, was not confirmed from the DNA. TRBV21-1 is marked as a pseudogene. The CDR3 loop spans 15 amino acids.

The J gene is TRBJ1-6, the V gene TRBV29-1, with 11 bases fitting TRBD1. CDR1 and CDR2 from the germline V gene are SQVTM and ANQGSEA. The CDR3 extends over 15 amino acids. V lost 6 bases to trimming and J lost 4 bases; unmatched junction nucleotides: 5. DNA of the CDR3: TGCAGCGTCAGGGACAGGGGGGCTTATAATTCACCCCTCCACTTT. Translation gives CSVRDRGAYNSPLHF.

The chain couples TRBV2 to TRBJ2-7, with 7 bases lining up with TRBD1. In germline, CDR1 is SNHLY, CDR2 FYNNEI. The CDR3 consists of 16 residues. J gave up 2 bases and V 5 bases, and 12 bases lay outside the gene matches. The CDR3 loop reads CASSRVGAQGTYEQYF. DNA for the CDR3: TGTGCCAGCAGTCGGGTAGGGGCACAGGGGACCTACGAGCAGTACTTC.

The chain has TRBV6-1 and TRBJ1-5; D gene ambiguous. The CDR3 runs 14 residues. Germline lookup yields CDR1 MNHNS and CDR2 SASEGT. The V end lost 3 bases, the J end lost 4 bases, and 10 bases lay between the germline ends. DNA of the CDR3: TGTGCCAGCAGTGACAGCGAGGAGAATCAGCCCCAGCATTTT. The encoded protein is CASSDSEENQPQHF.

The chain links TRBV19 to TRBJ2-1, with 9 bases fitting TRBD2. The CDR3 runs to 14 residues. V lost 10 bases and J lost 8; bases outside the gene matches: 12. CDR1 is LNHDA and CDR2 is SQIVND in the germline V gene (reference sequence). As DNA, the CDR3 is TGTGCCACAAGAGGACAGGCGGGAGGGTATGAGCAGTTCTTC. Protein sequence: CATRGQAGGYEQFF.

The chain joins TRBV6-5 to TRBJ1-1; D gene unclear. The ends were cut back, 5 bases at V and 1 base at J, with 8 bases in the middle. The CDR3 extends over 13 amino acids. The germline CDR1 and CDR2 sequences are MNHEY and SVGAGI. The CDR3 loop reads CASSPTANTEAFF. The CDR3, as DNA: TGTGCCAGCAGTCCCACAGCGAACACTGAAGCTTTCTTT.

The CDR3 DNA reads as TGTGCCAGCAGCGCCGGGACAGGGTGGGAAGAGACCCAGTACTTC. Translating gives CASSAGTGWEETQYF. V is TRBV6-1 and J is TRBJ2-5; 9 positions agree with TRBD1. CDR1 and CDR2 (germline): MNHNS, SASEGT. This CDR3 contains 15 residues. The V segment lost 6 bases and the J segment 3 bases; nucleotides outside the gene matches: 8.

V gene TRBV19 combines with J gene TRBJ1-2, with D hard to call. This CDR3 region has 11 residues. The germline V and J ends were trimmed by 3 bases and 6 bases, with 5 bases remaining between them. Germline assignment: CDR1 LNHDA and CDR2 SQIVND (reference sequence). The CDR3 nucleotides read TGTGCCAGTAGTATCGGGGATGGCTACACCTTC. It encodes CASSIGDGYTF.

With regard to this clone: At the DNA level, this CDR3 is encoded by other sequences in the same sample as well. This chain joins TRBV9 and TRBJ1-1, with 8 bases that match TRBD1. After removal of 4 bases from V and 4 bases from J, the junction contained 3 bases not matched to a gene. This CDR3 has 13 residues. Germline V gives CDR1 SGDLS, CDR2 YYNGEE. The DNA of the CDR3 is TGTGCCAGCAGCACCACAGGGGGCACTGAAGCTTTCTTT. Protein: CASSTTGGTEAFF.

The chain links TRBV7-2 to TRBJ1-1, with 7 positions matching TRBD1. The J segment lost 7 bases and the V segment lost 2 bases, leaving 7 bases of the junction unmatched. Germline values: CDR1 SGHTA, CDR2 FQGNSA. The CDR3 is 14 residues long. In DNA, the CDR3 is TGTGCCAGCAGCTTAAGAAGGGACAGCCTTGAAGCTTTCTTT. It specifies CASSLRRDSLEAFF. Variable domain in full (rest from reference TRBV7-2 and TRBJ1-1): GAGVSQSPSNKVTEKGKDVELRCDPISGHTALYWYRQSLGQGLEFLIYFQGNSAPDKSGLPSDRFSAERTGGSVSTLTIQRTQQEDSAVYLCASSLRRDSLEAFFGQGTRLTVV.

The chain carries TRBV21-1 and TRBJ2-7; the table's TRBD2 call for D was not verified on the DNA. TRBV21-1 is noted as a pseudogene. The CDR3 contains 22 residues. The CDR3 sequence: CASRVFFRGRWLAGGPLREQYF. CDR3 bases: TGTGCCAGCAGGGTTTTTTTTCGGGGGCGATGGCTAGCGGGAGGGCCTTTACGAGAGCAGTACTTC.

The genes are TRBV30 and TRBJ1-2; no clear D. The CDR3 has 12 amino acids. Germline CDR1 and CDR2: GTSNPN and SVGIG (reference sequence). V lost 5 bases and J 4 bases, leaving 11 bases between the germline ends. Here the CDR3 reads CAWAYLTYGYTF. CDR3 nucleotides: TGTGCCTGGGCCTACTTAACCTATGGCTACACCTTC.

The genes are TRBV28 and TRBJ2-7; 9 bases are shared with TRBD1. The trim removed 5 bases at V and 7 bases at J, leaving 9 bases unmatched. CDR1 and CDR2 from the germline V gene are MDHEN and SYDVKM. This CDR3 region has 14 residues. In DNA form, the CDR3 reads TGTGCCAGCAGTCCCAGGGACAGGGAATTAGAGCAGTACTTC. Protein: CASSPRDRELEQYF.

V gene TRBV10-3 combines with J gene TRBJ1-2; D is possibly TRBD1 (6 bases). The CDR3 covers 13 residues. Germline V CDR1 and CDR2: ENHRY, SYGVKD. Trimming pared 8 bases from V and 7 bases from J, leaving 17 bases between. The CDR3 spells CAIPRHREGGYTF. The CDR3 bases are TGTGCCATCCCTCGCCACAGGGAGGGTGGCTACACCTTC.

The V gene is TRBV6-5, the J gene TRBJ1-1; tentatively, D is TRBD1 (5 bases). CDR1 is MNHEY and CDR2 is SVGAGI in the germline V gene. CDR3 length: 15 amino acids. Trimming shortened V by 2 bases and J by 0 bases, and 10 bases separated the two germline ends. CDR3 DNA: TGTGCCAGCAGTTACGGTTCAGGGTTGAACACTGAAGCTTTCTTT. Encoded protein: CASSYGSGLNTEAFF.

The rearrangement links TRBV7-6 to TRBJ2-5, with a tentative D call TRBD2 (5 bases). The CDR3 sequence is 15 residues long. Trimming took 1 base from V and 5 from J, leaving 14 bases between them. The germline V gene encodes CDR1 SGHVS and CDR2 FNYEAQ. DNA for the CDR3: TGTGCCAGCAGCTTAGGGGCTTCGGGGATGGAGACCCAGTACTTC. It translates to CASSLGASGMETQYF.

V is TRBV5-6 and J is TRBJ1-1; the match to TRBD1 covers 8 bases. The CDR3 runs 13 residues. V shed 8 bases and J 1 base; nucleotides not matched to a gene: 4. Germline CDR1 and CDR2: SGHDT and YYEEEE. The CDR3: CARRGQENTEAFF. The CDR3 nucleotides are TGTGCCAGAAGGGGACAGGAGAACACTGAAGCTTTCTTT.

This chain links TRBV4-3 with TRBJ2-1, with 9 bases lining up with TRBD2. The CDR3 runs 18 residues. V shed 4 bases, J shed 4 bases, and the junction held 14 bases outside the gene matches. The germline CDR1 and CDR2 sequences are LGHNA and YSLEER. CDR3 protein: CASSPHSGGRGAYNEQFF. The CDR3 DNA sequence: TGCGCCAGCAGCCCCCACTCGGGCGGGAGGGGAGCATACAATGAGCAGTTCTTC.